Below are 10 T cell receptor beta chains sequenced from a single sample in a study of T cells in tuberculosis. Profiled with immunoSEQ multiplex PCR; TCRdb holds only in-frame clones, not every one. The sample contains over 30,000 clones, around 97% of which appear only once. The sample was PBMCs. The source of these receptors is a donor under 30 with latent tuberculosis or without tuberculosis infection.

V and J are TRBV6-5 and TRBJ1-1, with D possibly matching TRBD1 (5 bases). The V end lost 0 bases, the J end lost 6 bases, and 17 bases lay between the germline ends. CDR1 and CDR2 (germline): MNHEY, SVGAGI. The CDR3 sequence is 16 residues long. The CDR3 spells CASSYSWDLMGAEAFF. The CDR3 DNA is TGTGCCAGCAGTTACTCCTGGGACTTAATGGGCGCTGAAGCTTTCTTT.

The V call is TRBV27, the J call TRBJ1-5; 9 positions agree with TRBD1. CDR3 length: 15 residues. From germline, CDR1 is MNHEY and CDR2 SMNVEV (reference sequence). The junction had 11 bases not matched to a gene; V was cut back by 7 bases and J by 7 bases. DNA for the CDR3: TGTGCCAGCATCCAGACAGGGGGGCAGGGACAGCCCCAGCATTTT. This codes for CASIQTGGQGQPQHF.

Turning to this clone: One junction end does not reproduce the germline sequence, and a read error may be involved. The chain joins TRBV5-4 to TRBJ2-3; TRBD1 matches 7 bases. CDR1 is SGHNT, CDR2 YYREEE, per germline (reference sequence). The CDR3 has 16 amino acids. CDR3 in amino acids: CASSSYRDSRLDTQYF. The DNA of the CDR3 is TGTGCCAGTAGCTCCTATCGGGACAGTCGGTTGGATACGCAGTATTTT.

The rearrangement links TRBV19 to TRBJ1-4; D is ambiguous. Germline loops: CDR1 LNHDA, CDR2 SQIVND (reference sequence). This CDR3 is built from 14 residues. V lost 8 bases and J lost 2, with 12 bases in between. DNA of the CDR3: TGTGCCAGTTCCCAGGCATCGACTAATGAAAAACTGTTTTTT. Protein product: CASSQASTNEKLFF.

V and J are TRBV9 and TRBJ2-4; no definite D call. CDR1 is SGDLS, CDR2 YYNGEE, per germline. Trimming removed 1 base from V and 4 bases from J, with 6 bases in between. CDR3 length: 13 amino acids. The CDR3 sequence is CASSVPPKNIQYF. As DNA, the CDR3 is TGTGCCAGCAGCGTACCCCCTAAAAACATTCAGTACTTC.

The chain combines TRBV19 with TRBJ1-3; D not resolved. The germline gives CDR1 LNHDA, CDR2 SQIVND (reference sequence). This CDR3 has 12 amino acids. V was clipped by 6 bases and J by 2 bases, with 5 bases between them. The CDR3 loop reads CASSLTGNTIYF. For the CDR3, the DNA is TGTGCCAGTAGCCTAACTGGAAACACCATATATTTT. The whole variable domain, filled in from reference TRBV19 and TRBJ1-3, reads DGGITQSPKYLFRKEGQNVTLSCEQNLNHDAMYWYRQDPGQGLRLIYYSQIVNDFQKGDIAEGYSVSREKKESFPLTVTSAQKNPTAFYLCASSLTGNTIYFGEGSWLTVV.

V is TRBV5-1 and J is TRBJ2-5; TRBD1 matches 9 bases. The CDR3 totals 16 residues. The germline gives CDR1 SGHRS, CDR2 YFSETQ. V dropped 0 bases and J dropped 5; count of bases not matched to a gene: 8. As DNA, the CDR3 is TGCGCCAGCAGCTTGGGGGGACAGGGAGGCAAGGAGACCCAGTACTTC. Translation gives CASSLGGQGGKETQYF.

This clone was observed a single time. The V call is TRBV5-6, the J call TRBJ2-5, with D perhaps TRBD2 (5 bases). The CDR3 is 13 amino acids. Trimming removed 3 bases from V and 5 bases from J, with 11 bases in between. The germline CDR1 and CDR2 sequences are SGHDT and YYEEEE. The CDR3 loop reads CASSSSGGETQYF. DNA of the CDR3: TGTGCCAGCAGCTCAAGTGGCGGGGAGACCCAGTACTTC.

Comment on this clone: Other nucleotide sequences from this sample produce the same CDR3. This CDR3 reads CASSRDRAYEQYF. CDR3 coding DNA: TGTGCCAGCTCACGGGACAGAGCCTACGAGCAGTACTTC. The chain carries TRBV18 and TRBJ2-7, with 7 bases matching TRBD1. The junction had 2 bases not matched to a gene; V was cut back by 4 bases and J by 2 bases. Germline V gene sequence: CDR1 KGHSH, CDR2 LQKENI. The CDR3 covers 13 residues.

The table lists this clone with a count of one. V gene TRBV4-1 combines with J gene TRBJ1-2; 7 bases are shared with TRBD1. The V gene end was trimmed by 3 bases and the J gene end by 6 bases; junction bases not matched to a gene: 4. In germline, CDR1 is MGHRA, CDR2 YSYEKL. The CDR3 is 13 amino acids. This CDR3 reads CASSQTGLDGYTF. CDR3 coding DNA: TGCGCCAGCAGCCAGACAGGGCTCGATGGCTACACCTTC.